This T cell receptor beta chain was profiled in a study of blood T cells in healthy people across ages. Study details: About one barcoded TCR beta cDNA was captured per two T cells.

Next came a second PCR, run for 7 to 11 cycles, which used a sample-barcoded 5' primer along with a J-beta primer mix. One entry per CDR3 protein results from TCRdb running MiXCR on the 5' RACE reads. The data show under 1,000,000 distinct CDR3 sequences, with around 34% seen just once and approximately 12% held by the top ten. CDR3 length equals 15 residues. Germline CDR1 reads SEHNR; CDR2 reads FQNEAQ (reference sequence). V gave up 8 bases and J gave up 3 bases; unmatched junction bases: 12. Healthy Caucasian individuals from Russia aged 6 to 90 served as donors. Sequencing was performed on blood. V is TRBV7-9 and J is TRBJ1-1; 7 bases align to TRBD1. The source of this sequence is a young man in good health. The DNA for the CDR3 is TGTGCCAGCGCTGAGCAGGGGGAGGGTTACACTGAAGCTTTCTTT. Translating gives CASAEQGEGYTEAFF.